This T cell receptor (beta chain) was recorded in a study of control samples from healthy donors and cancer patients. Using immunoSEQ multiplex PCR, the repertoire was profiled, and TCRdb retains in-frame clones only, with some absent. The table shows fewer than 200,000 clones, with 80% to 90% occurring only once. With 4 bases clipped from V and 4 bases from J, the junction kept 5 bases outside the gene matches. The CDR3 runs 14 residues. Germline V gene data show CDR1 as SGHNT and CDR2 as YYREEE (reference sequence). The sequencing sample was made of blood. The source is a woman in her twenties or thirties in good health. V and J are TRBV5-4 and TRBJ1-2, with TRBD1 matching 9 bases. The CDR3 loop is CASSPDRGGYGYTF. Written as DNA, the CDR3 is TGTGCCAGCAGCCCTGACAGGGGGGGCTATGGCTACACCTTC.